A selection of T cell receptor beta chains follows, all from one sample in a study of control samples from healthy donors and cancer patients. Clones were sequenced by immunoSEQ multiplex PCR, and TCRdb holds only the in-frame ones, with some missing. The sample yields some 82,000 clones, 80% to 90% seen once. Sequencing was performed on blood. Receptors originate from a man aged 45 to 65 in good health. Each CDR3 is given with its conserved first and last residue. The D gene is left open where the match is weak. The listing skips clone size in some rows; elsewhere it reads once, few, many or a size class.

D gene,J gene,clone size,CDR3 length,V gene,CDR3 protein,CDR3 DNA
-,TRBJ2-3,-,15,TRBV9,CASSGLGGRWDTQYF,TGTGCCAGCAGCGGTCTCGGGGGCCGGTGGGATACGCAGTATTTT
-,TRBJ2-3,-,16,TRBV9,CASSVAREDITDTQYF,TGTGCCAGCAGCGTAGCGAGGGAGGATATCACAGATACGCAGTATTTT
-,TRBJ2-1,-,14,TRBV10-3,CAISEVTGKGAQFF,TGTGCCATCAGTGAGGTGACGGGAAAGGGAGCGCAGTTCTTC
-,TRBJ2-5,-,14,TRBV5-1,CASSPPGGSETQYF,TGCGCCAGCAGCCCTCCAGGGGGGTCAGAGACCCAGTACTTC
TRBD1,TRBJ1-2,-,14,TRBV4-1,CASSQGDRGYGYTF,TGCGCCAGCAGCCAAGGGGACAGGGGGTATGGCTACACCTTC
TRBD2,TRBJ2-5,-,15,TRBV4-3,CASSQGLAVQETQYF,TGCGCCAGCAGCCAAGGACTAGCGGTACAAGAGACCCAGTACTTC
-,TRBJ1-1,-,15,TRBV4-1,CASSQDRTVDTEAFF,TGCGCCAGCAGCCAGGACCGGACAGTAGACACTGAAGCTTTCTTT
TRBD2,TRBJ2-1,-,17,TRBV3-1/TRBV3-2,CASSPFLAGGNYNEQFF,TGTGCCAGCAGCCCTTTTCTAGCGGGGGGCAACTACAATGAGCAGTTCTTC
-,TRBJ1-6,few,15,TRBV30,CAWSLLTAYNSPLHF,TGTGCCTGGAGTCTACTGACAGCTTATAATTCACCCCTCCACTTT
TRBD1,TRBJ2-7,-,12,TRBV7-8,CASSLPPGQVNF,TGTGCCAGCAGCTTACCCCCGGGACAGGTAAACTTC
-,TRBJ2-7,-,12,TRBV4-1,CASSHIADEQYF,TGCGCCAGCAGCCATATAGCCGACGAGCAGTACTTC
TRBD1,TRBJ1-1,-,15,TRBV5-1,CASSRSGTGVTEAFF,TGCGCCAGCAGCCGCTCCGGGACAGGGGTCACTGAAGCTTTCTTT
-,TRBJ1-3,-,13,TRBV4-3,CASSQGQGNTIYF,TGCGCCAGCAGCCAAGGTCAGGGAAACACCATATATTTT
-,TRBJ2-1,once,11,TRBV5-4,CASSLSSEQFF,TGTGCCAGCAGCTTGAGTAGTGAGCAGTTCTTC
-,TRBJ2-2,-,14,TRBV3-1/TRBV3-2,CASSQGGGSGELFF,TGTGCCAGCAGCCAAGGAGGGGGATCCGGGGAGCTGTTTTTT
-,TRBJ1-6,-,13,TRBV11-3,CASSGWVNSPLHF,TGTGCCAGCAGCGGTTGGGTGAACTCACCCCTCCACTTT
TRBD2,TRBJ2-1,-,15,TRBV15,CATRNGRAPSNEQFF,TGTGCCACCAGAAACGGGAGGGCCCCGTCCAATGAGCAGTTCTTC
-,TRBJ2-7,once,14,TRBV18,CASSPDRGLREQYF,TGTGCCAGCTCCCCAGACAGGGGACTAAGGGAGCAGTACTTC
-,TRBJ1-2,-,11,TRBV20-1,CSAKRDYGYTF,TGCAGTGCTAAAAGAGACTATGGCTACACCTTC
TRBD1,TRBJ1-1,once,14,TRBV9,CASSALDRATEAFF,TGTGCCAGCAGCGCCCTTGACAGGGCCACTGAAGCTTTCTTT
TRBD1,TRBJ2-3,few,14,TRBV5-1,CASRTGEVTDTQYF,TGCGCCAGCAGAACAGGGGAAGTGACAGATACGCAGTATTTT
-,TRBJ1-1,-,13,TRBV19,CASSIWGETEAFF,TGTGCCAGTAGTATATGGGGAGAGACTGAAGCTTTCTTT
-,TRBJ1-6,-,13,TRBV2,CARSALLEAPLHF,TGTGCCAGGTCGGCCCTTCTGGAAGCACCCCTCCACTTT
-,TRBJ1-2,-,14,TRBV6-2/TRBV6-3,CASSYSRESGGYTF,TGTGCCAGCAGTTACTCACGGGAATCGGGCGGCTACACCTTC
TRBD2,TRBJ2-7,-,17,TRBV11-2,CASSALSSGKSTYEQYF,TGTGCCAGCAGCGCCCTATCTAGCGGAAAATCAACCTACGAGCAGTACTTC
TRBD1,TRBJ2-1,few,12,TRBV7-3,CASSSGQDSKFF,TGTGCCAGCAGCTCGGGACAGGATAGTAAGTTCTTC
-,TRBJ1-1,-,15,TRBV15,CATSTSLGVNTEAFF,TGTGCCACCAGCACCAGTCTGGGAGTGAACACTGAAGCTTTCTTT
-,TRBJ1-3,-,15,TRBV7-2,CASSPQLGAGNTIYF,TGTGCCAGCAGCCCCCAGTTAGGGGCTGGAAACACCATATATTTT
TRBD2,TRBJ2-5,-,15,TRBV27,CASSLYIAGQETQYF,TGTGCCAGCAGTTTATATATAGCGGGCCAAGAGACCCAGTACTTC
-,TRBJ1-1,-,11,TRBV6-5,CASSLGTEAFF,TGTGCCAGCAGTCTGGGCACTGAAGCTTTCTTT
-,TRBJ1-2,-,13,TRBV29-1,CSVDRPGLYGYTF,TGCAGCGTTGATAGACCAGGGCTCTATGGCTACACCTTC
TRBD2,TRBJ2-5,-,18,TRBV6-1,CASSEILGGLAVQETQYF,TGTGCCAGCAGTGAAATCTTGGGCGGGCTAGCGGTCCAAGAGACCCAGTACTTC
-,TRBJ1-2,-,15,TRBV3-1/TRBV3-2,CASSQHTGANYGYTF,TGTGCCAGCAGCCAACACACAGGAGCTAACTATGGCTACACCTTC
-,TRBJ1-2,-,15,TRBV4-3,CASSQEPGKNYGYTF,TGCGCCAGCAGCCAAGAGCCAGGCAAAAACTATGGCTACACCTTC
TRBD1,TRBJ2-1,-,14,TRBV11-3,CASTIGTGRNEQFF,TGTGCCAGCACCATAGGGACAGGGAGAAATGAGCAGTTCTTC
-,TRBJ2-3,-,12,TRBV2,CASSEQGDTQYF,TGTGCCAGCAGTGAACAAGGAGATACGCAGTATTTT
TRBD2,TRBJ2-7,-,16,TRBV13,CASSLGLAGGWGEQYF,TGTGCCAGCAGCTTGGGACTAGCGGGAGGGTGGGGCGAGCAGTACTTC
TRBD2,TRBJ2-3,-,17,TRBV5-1,CASSPPGTSGSTDTQYF,TGCGCCAGCAGCCCTCCCGGGACTAGCGGGAGCACAGATACGCAGTATTTT
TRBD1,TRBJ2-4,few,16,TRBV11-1,CASSLLVTGAATIQYF,TGTGCCAGCAGCTTACTCGTTACAGGGGCCGCGACCATTCAGTACTTC
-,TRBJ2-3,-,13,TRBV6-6,CASRSALTDTQYF,TGTGCCAGCAGGAGCGCTCTCACAGATACGCAGTATTTT
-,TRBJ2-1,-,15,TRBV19,CASSIGWGIGNEQFF,TGTGCCAGTAGTATAGGATGGGGAATTGGCAATGAGCAGTTCTTC
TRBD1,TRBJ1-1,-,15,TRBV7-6,CASSLLSGGYTEAFF,TGTGCCAGCAGCTTATTGTCAGGGGGCTATACTGAAGCTTTCTTT
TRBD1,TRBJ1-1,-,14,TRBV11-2,CASSPDRGGTEAFF,TGTGCCAGCAGCCCGGACAGGGGGGGCACTGAAGCTTTCTTT
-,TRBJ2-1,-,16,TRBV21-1,CASRYVGTGRWDEQFF,TGTGCCAGCAGATATGTCGGGACAGGGCGTTGGGATGAGCAGTTCTTC
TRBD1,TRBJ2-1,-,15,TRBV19,CASSPSDRGSNEQFF,TGTGCCAGTAGTCCGTCGGACAGGGGAAGTAATGAGCAGTTCTTC
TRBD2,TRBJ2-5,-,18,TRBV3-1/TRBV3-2,CASSHHWTSGGDQETQYF,TGTGCCAGCAGCCACCACTGGACTAGCGGGGGAGACCAAGAGACCCAGTACTTC
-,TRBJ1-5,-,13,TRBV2,CASSFYGNQPQHF,TGTGCCAGCAGTTTTTACGGCAATCAGCCCCAGCATTTT
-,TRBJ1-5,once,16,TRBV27,CASTQKDSYSNQPQHF,TGTGCCAGCACCCAGAAGGACAGTTATAGCAATCAGCCCCAGCATTTT
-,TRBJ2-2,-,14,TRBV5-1,CASADRRAVGELFF,TGCGCCAGCGCTGACAGGAGGGCGGTCGGGGAGCTGTTTTTT
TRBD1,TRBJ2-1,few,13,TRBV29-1,CSVAVTGGSEQFF,TGCAGCGTGGCCGTGACAGGGGGCAGTGAGCAGTTCTTC
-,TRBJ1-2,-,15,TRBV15,CATSREVTGYYGYTF,TGTGCCACCAGCAGAGAAGTGACAGGTTACTATGGCTACACCTTC
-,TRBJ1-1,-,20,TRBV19,CASSISNAWGGSRLNTEAFF,TGTGCCAGTAGTATTTCTAACGCCTGGGGAGGCAGCAGACTGAACACTGAAGCTTTCTTT
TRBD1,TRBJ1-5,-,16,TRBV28,CASRKPGQGNRKPQHF,TGTGCCAGCAGGAAGCCGGGACAGGGGAATAGGAAGCCCCAGCATTTT
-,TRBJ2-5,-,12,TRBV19,CASSIPAETQYF,TGTGCCAGTAGTATCCCAGCGGAGACCCAGTACTTC
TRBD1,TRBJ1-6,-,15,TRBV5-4,CASSSRDSYNSPLHF,TGTGCCAGCAGCAGTCGGGACAGCTATAATTCACCCCTCCACTTT
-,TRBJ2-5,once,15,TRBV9,CASSAGEGQKETQYF,TGTGCCAGCAGCGCGGGGGAAGGACAGAAAGAGACCCAGTACTTC
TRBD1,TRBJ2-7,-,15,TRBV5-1,CASSDPGQGAREQYF,TGCGCCAGCAGCGATCCAGGACAGGGGGCGAGAGAGCAGTACTTC
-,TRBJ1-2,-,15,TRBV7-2,CASSPRRGAYYGYTF,TGTGCCAGCAGCCCCCGTCGGGGGGCGTACTATGGCTACACCTTC